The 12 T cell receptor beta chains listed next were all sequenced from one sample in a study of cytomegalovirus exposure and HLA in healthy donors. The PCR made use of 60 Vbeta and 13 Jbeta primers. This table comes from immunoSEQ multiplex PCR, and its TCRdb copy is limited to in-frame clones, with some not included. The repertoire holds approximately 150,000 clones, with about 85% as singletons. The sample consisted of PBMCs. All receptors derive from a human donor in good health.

The CDR3 nucleotides are TGTGCCAGCAGTGAATCCGGGGGGTCTAACAATGAGCAGTTCTTC. Residues: CASSESGGSNNEQFF. This chain links TRBV25-1 with TRBJ2-1; 7 bases align to TRBD2. Trimming at V came to 1 base and at J to 5 bases, leaving 5 bases not matched to a gene. CDR1 and CDR2 (germline): MGHDK, SYGVNS. The CDR3 contains 15 residues.

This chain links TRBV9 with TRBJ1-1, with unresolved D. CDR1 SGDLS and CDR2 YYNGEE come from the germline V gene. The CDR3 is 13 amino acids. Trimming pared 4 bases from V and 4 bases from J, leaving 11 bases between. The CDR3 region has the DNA TGTGCCAGCAGCCTGGGTGGGAGCACTGAAGCTTTCTTT. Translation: CASSLGGSTEAFF.

The CDR3, as DNA: TGTGCCAGCAGCTTGGTGGGGGGACAGGGCAATTACGAGCAGTACTTC. Its protein is CASSLVGGQGNYEQYF. This rearrangement joins TRBV7-3 to TRBJ2-7; 9 nucleotides match TRBD1. Germline CDR1 reads SGHTA; CDR2 reads FQGTGA. This CDR3 is built from 16 residues. V was clipped by 3 bases and J by 4 bases; unmatched bases: 10.

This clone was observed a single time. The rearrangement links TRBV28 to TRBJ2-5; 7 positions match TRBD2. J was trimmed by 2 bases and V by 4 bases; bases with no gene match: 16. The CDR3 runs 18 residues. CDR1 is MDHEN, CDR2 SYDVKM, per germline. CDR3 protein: CASSSPLGEGFIQETQYF. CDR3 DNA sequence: TGTGCCAGCAGTTCCCCCCTGGGGGAGGGATTCATACAAGAGACCCAGTACTTC. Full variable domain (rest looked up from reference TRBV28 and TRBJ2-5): DVKVTQSSRYLVKRTGEKVFLECVQDMDHENMFWYRQDPGLGLRLIYFSYDVKMKEKGDIPEGYSVSREKKERFSLILESASTNQTSMYLCASSSPLGEGFIQETQYFGPGTRLLVL.

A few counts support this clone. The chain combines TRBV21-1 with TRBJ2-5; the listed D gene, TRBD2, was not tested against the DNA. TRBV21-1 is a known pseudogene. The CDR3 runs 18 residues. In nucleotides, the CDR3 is TGTGCCAGCAGCAAATCTCGCGGACGGCGAGCGGGAGAAGAGACCCAGTACTTC. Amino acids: CASSKSRGRRAGEETQYF.

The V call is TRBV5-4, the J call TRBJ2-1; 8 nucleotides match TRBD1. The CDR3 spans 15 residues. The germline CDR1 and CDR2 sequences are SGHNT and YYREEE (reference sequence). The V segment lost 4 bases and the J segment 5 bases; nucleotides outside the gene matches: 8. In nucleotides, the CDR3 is TGTGCCAGCAGCGCCAGGGGGCGTCGTGACAATGAGCAGTTCTTC. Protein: CASSARGRRDNEQFF.

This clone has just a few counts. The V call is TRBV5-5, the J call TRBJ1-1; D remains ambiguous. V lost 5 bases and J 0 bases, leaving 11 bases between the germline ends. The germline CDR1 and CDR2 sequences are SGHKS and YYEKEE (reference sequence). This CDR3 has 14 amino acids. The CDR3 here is CASSQQVLNTEAFF. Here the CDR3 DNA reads TGTGCCAGCAGTCAGCAGGTCTTGAACACTGAAGCTTTCTTT.

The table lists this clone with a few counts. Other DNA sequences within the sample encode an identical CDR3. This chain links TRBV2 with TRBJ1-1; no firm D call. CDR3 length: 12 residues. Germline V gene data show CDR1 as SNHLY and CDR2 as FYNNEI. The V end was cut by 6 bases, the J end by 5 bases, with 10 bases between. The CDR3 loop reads CASRPESTEAFF. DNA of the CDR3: TGTGCCAGCAGGCCAGAAAGTACTGAAGCTTTCTTT. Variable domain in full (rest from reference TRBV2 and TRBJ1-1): EPEVTQTPSHQVTQMGQEVILRCVPISNHLYFYWYRQILGQKVEFLVSFYNNEISEKSEIFDDQFSVERPDGSNFTLKIRSTKLEDSAMYFCASRPESTEAFFGQGTRLTVV.

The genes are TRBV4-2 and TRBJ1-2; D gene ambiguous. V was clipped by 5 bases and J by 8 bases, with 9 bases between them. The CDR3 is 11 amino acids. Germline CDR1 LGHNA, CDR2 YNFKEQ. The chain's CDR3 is CASSSPRGYTF. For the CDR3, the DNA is TGTGCCAGCAGCTCTCCACGGGGCTACACCTTC.

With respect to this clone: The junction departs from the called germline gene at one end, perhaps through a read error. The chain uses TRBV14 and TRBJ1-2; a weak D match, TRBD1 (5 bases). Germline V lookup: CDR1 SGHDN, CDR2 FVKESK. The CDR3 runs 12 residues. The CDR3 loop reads CASSQVGGAPAF. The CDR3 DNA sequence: TGTGCCAGCAGCCAAGTCGGCGGGGCCCCTGCCTTC.

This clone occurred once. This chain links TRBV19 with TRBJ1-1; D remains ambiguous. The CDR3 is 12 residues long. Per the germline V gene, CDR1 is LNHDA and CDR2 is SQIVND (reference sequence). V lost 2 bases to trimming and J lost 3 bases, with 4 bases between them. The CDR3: CASSISDTEAFF. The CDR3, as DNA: TGTGCCAGTAGTATATCCGACACTGAAGCTTTCTTT.

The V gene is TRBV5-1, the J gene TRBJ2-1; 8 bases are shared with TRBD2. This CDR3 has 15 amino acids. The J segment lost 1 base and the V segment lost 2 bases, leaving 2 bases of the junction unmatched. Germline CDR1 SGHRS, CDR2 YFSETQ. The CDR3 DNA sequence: TGCGCCAGCAGCTTCCCTAGCGGGTCCTACAATGAGCAGTTCTTC. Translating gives CASSFPSGSYNEQFF.